Each of the 3 T cell receptor beta chains below was sequenced from the same sample in a study of cytomegalovirus exposure and HLA in healthy donors (dated by TCRdb to the late 2010s). The method behind the library was the immunoSEQ multiplex PCR assay. The multiplex PCR relied on a mix of 60 forward primers for TCR Vbeta segments and 13 reverse primers for TCR Jbeta segments. TCRdb mirrors the immuneACCESS table, restricted to in-frame sequences. Some clones are absent from its copies; in checked studies, under half trace to an unresolved V gene, and the reason for the others is unknown. The sample contains 120,000 to 150,000 clones, 80% to 85% of them found a single time. The ten largest clones take up 1.2% of the sample. The sequencing input was PBMCs. The source of these receptors is a female donor in good health and CMV-seronegative.

The CDR3 is CASSQTGGSTDTQYF. The CDR3 DNA is TGTGCCAGCAGCCAGACGGGAGGGAGCACAGATACGCAGTATTTT. V and J are TRBV14 and TRBJ2-3, with TRBD2 identical over 8 bases. The germline gives CDR1 SGHDN, CDR2 FVKESK. The CDR3 is 15 residues long. After removal of 3 bases from V and 0 bases from J, the junction contained 2 bases not matched to a gene. The whole variable domain, filled in from reference TRBV14 and TRBJ2-3, reads EAGVTQFPSHSVIEKGQTVTLRCDPISGHDNLYWYRRVMGKEIKFLLHFVKESKQDESGMPNNRFLAERTGGTYSTLKVQPAELEDSGVYFCASSQTGGSTDTQYFGPGTRLTVL.

The CDR3 DNA is TGCGCCAGCAGCCTTAGCGGGAGCCAGGCCTACGAGCAGTACTTC. Protein sequence: CASSLSGSQAYEQYF. This chain links TRBV4-1 with TRBJ2-7, with TRBD2 matching 9 bases. Germline CDR1 and CDR2: MGHRA and YSYEKL. The J segment lost 2 bases and the V segment lost 4 bases, leaving 6 bases of the junction unmatched. This CDR3 has 15 residues.

The rearrangement joins TRBV27 to TRBJ1-2, with a weak D call TRBD1 (6 bases). In germline, CDR1 is MNHEY, CDR2 SMNVEV (reference sequence). V lost 3 bases to trimming and J lost 4 bases, with 12 bases between them. The CDR3 is made up of 14 amino acids. The CDR3 spells CASSFLQGTYGYTF. CDR3 DNA: TGTGCCAGCAGTTTTCTCCAGGGGACCTATGGCTACACCTTC.